Listed below are T cell receptor beta chains from one sample, sequenced in a study of blood T cell repertoires in COVID-19. Method: immunoSEQ multiplex PCR; TCRdb's copy keeps in-frame clones and lacks some. The sample yields roughly 100,000 clones, approximately 86% seen once. The sequenced material came from peripheral blood. The receptors were sampled from a human donor in a cohort sampled during active COVID-19. The CDR3 runs from the conserved cysteine through the conserved F or W. The D gene is left open where the match is weak. Size tells how often a clone was seen (once, few, many) or the class of an expanded clone, and some rows leave it out.

cdr3_aa cdr3_nt j_call d_call clone_size v_call
CASSIAHGGSYNSPLHF TGTGCCAGTAGTATAGCCCACGGGGGTTCCTATAATTCACCCCTCCACTTT TRBJ1-6 . . TRBV19
CASSWSGGALTDTQYF TGCGCCAGCAGCTGGAGCGGGGGGGCTTTGACAGATACGCAGTATTTT TRBJ2-3 TRBD2 . TRBV5-1
CASSFPTGGGTGELFF TGTGCCAGCAGCTTCCCGACAGGGGGAGGCACCGGGGAGCTGTTTTTT TRBJ2-2 TRBD1 . TRBV7-3
CASSCLVVALSYEQYF TGTGCCAGCAGTTGCTTAGTAGTTGCTCTTTCCTACGAGCAGTACTTC TRBJ2-7 . . TRBV27
CASSLLSRETQYF TGTGCCAGCAGCTTACTGTCTAGGGAGACCCAGTACTTC TRBJ2-5 . . TRBV7-9
CASSSLGQGRGEQYF TGTGCCAGCAGTTCACTGGGACAGGGTCGGGGAGAGCAGTACTTC TRBJ2-7 TRBD1 few TRBV28
CASRIGGPDTQYF TGCGCCAGCAGGATAGGCGGGCCAGATACGCAGTATTTT TRBJ2-3 . . TRBV5-1
CASSLAGLAGAGETQYF TGTGCCAGCAGCTTAGCCGGGCTAGCGGGGGCAGGGGAGACCCAGTACTTC TRBJ2-5 TRBD2 . TRBV7-9
CASSPRGQVFYGYTF TGTGCCAGCAGCCCCCGGGGACAGGTTTTCTATGGCTACACCTTC TRBJ1-2 TRBD1 . TRBV5-4
CASEGGVMNTEAFF TGTGCCAGCGAGGGGGGGGTTATGAACACTGAAGCTTTCTTT TRBJ1-1 . once TRBV13
CAWSVLGGQPQHF TGTGCCTGGAGTGTTTTGGGCGGGCAGCCCCAGCATTTT TRBJ1-5 . . TRBV30
CASLRAGVVDTEAFF TGTGCCAGCCTCCGGGCGGGGGTCGTTGACACTGAAGCTTTCTTT TRBJ1-1 . . TRBV7-9
CASRGVRETQYF TGTGCCAGCAGAGGGGTCCGCGAGACCCAGTACTTC TRBJ2-5 . . TRBV7-9
CTSSQAKAGGPEETQYF TGCACCAGCAGCCAAGCTAAAGCGGGGGGGCCAGAGGAGACCCAGTACTTC TRBJ2-5 . . TRBV1
CASGRSVRGELFF TGTGCCAGCGGCCGGAGCGTACGGGGGGAGCTGTTTTTT TRBJ2-2 . . TRBV7-3
CASSTLAGGMNEQYF TGCGCCAGCAGCACCCTGGCGGGAGGGATGAACGAGCAGTACTTC TRBJ2-7 TRBD2 . TRBV5-1
CASNVGTGRNTEAFF TGCGCCAGCAATGTGGGGACAGGGAGGAACACTGAAGCTTTCTTT TRBJ1-1 TRBD1 . TRBV5-1
CASSLGPLTSGSSQETQYF TGTGCCAGCAGCTTGGGGCCCTTGACTAGCGGGAGCTCCCAAGAGACCCAGTACTTC TRBJ2-5 TRBD2 . TRBV5-8
CASSIPGDRSSYEQYF TGTGCCAGCTCAATTCCGGGGGACCGAAGCTCCTACGAGCAGTACTTC TRBJ2-7 . . TRBV18